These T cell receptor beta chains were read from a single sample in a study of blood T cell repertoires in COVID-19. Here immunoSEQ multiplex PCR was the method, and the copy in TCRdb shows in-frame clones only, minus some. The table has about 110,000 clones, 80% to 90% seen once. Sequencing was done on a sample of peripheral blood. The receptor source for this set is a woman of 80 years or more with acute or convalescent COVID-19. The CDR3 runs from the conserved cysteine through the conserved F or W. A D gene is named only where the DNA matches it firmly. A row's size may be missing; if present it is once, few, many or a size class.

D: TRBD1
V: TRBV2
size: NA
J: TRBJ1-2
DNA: TGTGCCAGTACAGGACAGGGCGTTTACTATGGCTACACCTTC
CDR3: CASTGQGVYYGYTF

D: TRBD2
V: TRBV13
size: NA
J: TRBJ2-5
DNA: TGTGCCAGCAGCCCACCGGTAGCGGGGGCTGGAGAGACCCAGTACTTC
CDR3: CASSPPVAGAGETQYF

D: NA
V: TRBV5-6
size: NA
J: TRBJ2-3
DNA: TGTGCCAGCAGGACGGGACTCCGCACAGATACGCAGTATTTT
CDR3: CASRTGLRTDTQYF

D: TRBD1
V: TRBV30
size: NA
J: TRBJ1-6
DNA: TGTGCCTGGAGAGGACAGGGATTCTCACCCCTCCACTTT
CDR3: CAWRGQGFSPLHF

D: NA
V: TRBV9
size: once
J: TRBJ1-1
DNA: TGTGCCAGCAGCGTAGAGGGGTTCGGGAACACTGAAGCTTTCTTT
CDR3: CASSVEGFGNTEAFF

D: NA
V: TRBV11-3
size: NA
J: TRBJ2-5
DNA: TGTGCCAGCAGCCAGCAGGGCAGCGAGGAGACCCAGTACTTC
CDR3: CASSQQGSEETQYF

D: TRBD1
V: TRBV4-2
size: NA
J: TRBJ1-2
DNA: TGTGCCAGCAGCCAAGAATCTAGACAGGGGGCGCATGGCTACACCTTC
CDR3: CASSQESRQGAHGYTF

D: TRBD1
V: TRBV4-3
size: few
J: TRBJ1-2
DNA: TGCGCCAGCAGCCCGGGACAGTCTAACTATGGCTACACCTTC
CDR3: CASSPGQSNYGYTF

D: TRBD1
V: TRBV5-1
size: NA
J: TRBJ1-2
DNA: TGCGCCAGCAGCTCGACAGGGGACACTAACTATGGCTACACCTTC
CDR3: CASSSTGDTNYGYTF

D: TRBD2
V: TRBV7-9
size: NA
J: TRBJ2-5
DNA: TGTGCCAGCAGCTTATCACTAGCGGGGACCCAAGAGACCCAGTACTTC
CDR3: CASSLSLAGTQETQYF

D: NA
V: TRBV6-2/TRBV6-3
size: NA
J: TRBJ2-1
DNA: TGTGCCAGCAGTTATGGGACTCGGTCAGGGTATGAGCAGTTCTTC
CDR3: CASSYGTRSGYEQFF

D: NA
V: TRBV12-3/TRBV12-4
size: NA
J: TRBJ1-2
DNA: TGTGCCAGCAGTTTAAGAGATAACTATGGCTACACCTTC
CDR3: CASSLRDNYGYTF

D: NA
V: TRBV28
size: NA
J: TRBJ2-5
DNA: TGTGCCAGCAGTATCCCTGAGGACAGCCAAGAGACCCAGTACTTC
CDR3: CASSIPEDSQETQYF

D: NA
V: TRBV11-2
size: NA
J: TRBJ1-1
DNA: TGTGCCAGCAGCTTGATGCCCCTAAAGAACACTGAAGCTTTCTTT
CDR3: CASSLMPLKNTEAFF

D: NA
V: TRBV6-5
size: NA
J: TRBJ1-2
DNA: TGTGCCACTGGGTCGACAGTTTCTAACTATGGCTACACCTTC
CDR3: CATGSTVSNYGYTF

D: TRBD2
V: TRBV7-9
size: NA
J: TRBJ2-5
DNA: TGTGCCAGCAGCTTAGGCGGGGGGGCCCTGGAGACCCAGTACTTC
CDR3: CASSLGGGALETQYF

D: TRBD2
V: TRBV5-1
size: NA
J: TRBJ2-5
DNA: TGCGCCAGCAGCCTGGGACTAGCGGGGGGTCAGGAGGAGACCCAGTACTTC
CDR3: CASSLGLAGGQEETQYF

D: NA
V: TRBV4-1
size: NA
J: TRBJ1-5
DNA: TGCGCCAGCAGCCAAGGGGGCCGTACACTGCCCCAGCATTTT
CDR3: CASSQGGRTLPQHF

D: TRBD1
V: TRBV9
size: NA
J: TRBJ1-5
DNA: TGTGCCAGCAGCATAACAGGGGTTCAGCCCCAGCATTTT
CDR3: CASSITGVQPQHF

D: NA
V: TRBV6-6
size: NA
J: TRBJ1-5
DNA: TGTGCCAGCAGTTACCTGGAGCGTCAGCCCCAGCATTTT
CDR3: CASSYLERQPQHF

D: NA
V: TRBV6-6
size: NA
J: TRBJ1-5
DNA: TGTGCCAGCAGTTACCCTGAGTATCAGCCCCAGCATTTT
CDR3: CASSYPEYQPQHF

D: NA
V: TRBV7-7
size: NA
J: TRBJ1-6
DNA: TGTGCCAGCAGCTTCATCGGGGGCTATAATTCACCCCTCCACTTT
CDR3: CASSFIGGYNSPLHF

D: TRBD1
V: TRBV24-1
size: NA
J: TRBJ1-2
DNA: TGTGCCACCAGTGAGACAGGGGGCCCCTATGGCTACACCTTC
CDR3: CATSETGGPYGYTF

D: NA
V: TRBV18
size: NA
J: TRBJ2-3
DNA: TGTGCCAGCTCACCAAGAGGGCTAGGCACAGATACGCAGTATTTT
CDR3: CASSPRGLGTDTQYF

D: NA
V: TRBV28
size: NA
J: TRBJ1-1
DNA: TGTGCCAGCAGTCCCGGGACACTGAACACTGAAGCTTTCTTT
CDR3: CASSPGTLNTEAFF

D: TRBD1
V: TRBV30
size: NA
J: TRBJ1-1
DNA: TGTGCCTGGACCGGGACAGGGAACACTGAAGCTTTCTTT
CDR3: CAWTGTGNTEAFF

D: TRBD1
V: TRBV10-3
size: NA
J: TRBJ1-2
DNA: TGTGCCATCAGTGCGGGCCAGGGGGCGATCTATGGCTACACCTTC
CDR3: CAISAGQGAIYGYTF

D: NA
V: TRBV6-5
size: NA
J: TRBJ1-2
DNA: TGTGCCACCTCAATAGGAGGGAGGGGTGGGGGCTACACCTTC
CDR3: CATSIGGRGGGYTF

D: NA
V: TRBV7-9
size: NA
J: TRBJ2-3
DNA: TGTGCCAGCAGCTTGAGCCCTTTTAGCACAGATACGCAGTATTTT
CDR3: CASSLSPFSTDTQYF

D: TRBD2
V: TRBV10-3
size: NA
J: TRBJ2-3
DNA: TGTGCCTGCGGGGGGGGCACAGATACGCAGTATTTT
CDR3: CACGGGTDTQYF

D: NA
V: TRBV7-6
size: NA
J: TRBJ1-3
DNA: TGTGCCAGCAGCTTGTGGGGGGGCACCTCTGGAAACACCATATATTTT
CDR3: CASSLWGGTSGNTIYF

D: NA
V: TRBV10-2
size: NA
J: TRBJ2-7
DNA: TGCGCCAGCAATGGAGTTGGGTACGAGCAGTACTTC
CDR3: CASNGVGYEQYF

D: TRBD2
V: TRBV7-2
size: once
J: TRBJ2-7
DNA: TGTGCCAGCAGCTTACTAGGGTCTAGCGGGGGCCCACGAAACTACGAGCAGTACTTC
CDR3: CASSLLGSSGGPRNYEQYF

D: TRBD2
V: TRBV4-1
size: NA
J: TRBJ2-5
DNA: TGCGCCAGCAGCAAAACCGGGACTAGCGATGGGGAGACCCAGTACTTC
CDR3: CASSKTGTSDGETQYF

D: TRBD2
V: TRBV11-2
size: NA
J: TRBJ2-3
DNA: TGTGCCAGCAGCGGGCGGACTAGCGGGGGGACGCATACGCAGTATTTT
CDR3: CASSGRTSGGTHTQYF

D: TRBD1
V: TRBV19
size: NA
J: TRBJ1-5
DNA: TGTGCCAGTAACCGGGGACAGCTTAGCAATCAGCCCCAGCATTTT
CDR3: CASNRGQLSNQPQHF

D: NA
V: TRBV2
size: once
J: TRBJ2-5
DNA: TGTGCCAACGGGGGTGCTGGGGAGACCCAGTACTTC
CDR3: CANGGAGETQYF

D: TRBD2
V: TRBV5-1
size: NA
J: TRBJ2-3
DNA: TGCGCCAGCAGCTCACTAGCGGGGGCCTGGGATACGCAGTATTTT
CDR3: CASSSLAGAWDTQYF

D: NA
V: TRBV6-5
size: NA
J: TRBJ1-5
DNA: TGTGCCAGCAGCTTACAGGGAAACAATCAGCCCCAGCATTTT
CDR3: CASSLQGNNQPQHF

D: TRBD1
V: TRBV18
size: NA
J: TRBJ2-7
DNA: TGTGCCAGCTCAACGGGACAGGGGGCGTACGAGCAGTACTTC
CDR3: CASSTGQGAYEQYF

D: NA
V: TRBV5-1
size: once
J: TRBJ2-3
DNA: TGCGCCAGCAGCCCTACTCCCCTAGCAACAGATACGCAGTATTTT
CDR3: CASSPTPLATDTQYF

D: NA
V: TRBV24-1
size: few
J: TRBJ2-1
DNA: TGTGCCACCAGTGATCTCCTAGACAGCAATGAGCAGTTCTTC
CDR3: CATSDLLDSNEQFF

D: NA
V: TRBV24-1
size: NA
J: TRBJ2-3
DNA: TGTGCCACCAGTGATCTTCAGTACACAGATACGCAGTATTTT
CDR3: CATSDLQYTDTQYF

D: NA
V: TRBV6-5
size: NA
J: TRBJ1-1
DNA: TGTGCCAGCAGCCCCGAAACAGGTAACACTGAAGCTTTCTTT
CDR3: CASSPETGNTEAFF

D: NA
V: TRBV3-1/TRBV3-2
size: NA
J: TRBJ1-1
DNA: TGTGCCAGCAGCCCGTACAGTACCAGGGGGAACACTGAAGCTTTCTTT
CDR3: CASSPYSTRGNTEAFF

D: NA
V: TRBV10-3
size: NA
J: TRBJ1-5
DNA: TGTGCCATCTCGGTGGGCAATCAGCCCCAGCATTTT
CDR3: CAISVGNQPQHF

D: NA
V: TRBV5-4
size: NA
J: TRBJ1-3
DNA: TGTGCCAGCAGCTTGGGAGGTGGAAACACCATATATTTT
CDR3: CASSLGGGNTIYF

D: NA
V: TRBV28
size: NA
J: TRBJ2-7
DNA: TGTGCCAGCGGTTATACCTACGAGCAGTACTTC
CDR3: CASGYTYEQYF

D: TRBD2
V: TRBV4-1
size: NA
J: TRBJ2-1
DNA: TGCGCCAGCAGCCAAGTCCTGGGACTAGCGGGACGAAACAATGAGCAGTTCTTC
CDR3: CASSQVLGLAGRNNEQFF